One sample yielded the 7 T cell receptor beta chains listed below, sequenced in a study of cytomegalovirus exposure and HLA in healthy donors. With 60 Vbeta and 13 Jbeta primers, the PCR was carried out. The data were produced by immunoSEQ multiplex PCR, yet TCRdb's version contains in-frame clones alone and is incomplete. The sample has approximately 140,000 clones, around 75% seen once. Sequencing was done on a sample of PBMCs. All receptors come from a young woman in good health and CMV-seronegative.

The chain carries TRBV6-1 and TRBJ1-6, with D possibly TRBD1 on 6 matching bases. The CDR3 covers 14 residues. The germline V and J ends were trimmed by 8 bases and 9 bases, with 17 bases remaining between them. Germline V CDR1 and CDR2: MNHNS, SASEGT. The chain's CDR3 is CASLRGQHGSPLHF. In DNA, the CDR3 is TGTGCCAGCCTGCGTGGACAGCACGGTTCACCCCTCCACTTT.

The gene calls are TRBV5-4 and TRBJ2-1, with D possibly being TRBD2 (6 bases). Germline loops: CDR1 SGHNT, CDR2 YYREEE (reference sequence). The CDR3 consists of 17 residues. Trimming left V 2 bases short and J 7 bases short, with 22 bases between. CDR3 region: CASSFPGWGEPGNEQFF. The DNA of the CDR3 is TGTGCCAGCAGCTTTCCCGGGTGGGGGGAGCCGGGAAATGAGCAGTTCTTC.

In this sample, this clone turned up a few times. This chain links TRBV4-2 with TRBJ2-1, with 7 bases aligning to TRBD2. J was trimmed by 1 base and V by 7 bases; bases with no gene match: 16. Germline V gene sequence: CDR1 LGHNA, CDR2 YNFKEQ. This CDR3 spans 18 amino acids. The CDR3: CASNSPGGSGKSYNEQFF. The CDR3 nucleotides read TGTGCCAGCAACTCCCCCGGAGGGAGCGGGAAGTCCTACAATGAGCAGTTCTTC.

The V call is TRBV9, the J call TRBJ2-1; the match to TRBD2 covers 9 bases. The CDR3 consists of 14 residues. Germline CDR1 and CDR2: SGDLS and YYNGEE. Germline trimming cut 7 bases from V and 8 bases from J; bases unmatched to any gene: 10. The CDR3 here is CASGGGGPLDEQFF. For the CDR3, the DNA is TGTGCCAGCGGCGGGGGGGGGCCCTTGGATGAGCAGTTCTTC. The entire variable domain, with the rest obtained from reference TRBV9 and TRBJ2-1, is as follows: DSGVTQTPKHLITATGQRVTLRCSPRSGDLSVYWYQQSLDQGLQFLIQYYNGEERAKGNILERFSAQQFPDLHSELNLSSLELGDSALYFCASGGGGPLDEQFFGPGTRLTVL.

The chain couples TRBV4-3 to TRBJ1-2; maybe TRBD1 (6 bases). The CDR3 is 17 amino acids. Germline V gene lookup returns CDR1 LGHNA and CDR2 YSLEER. The germline V and J ends were trimmed by 0 bases and 1 base, with 15 bases remaining between them. The CDR3 region is CASSQDGGGSFNYGYTF. Here the CDR3 DNA reads TGCGCCAGCAGCCAAGATGGTGGGGGCAGCTTTAACTATGGCTACACCTTC.

The chain recombines TRBV6-4 with TRBJ2-3; TRBD2 might be the D (6 bases). V was trimmed by 6 bases and J by 2 bases, leaving 12 bases between them. Germline V gene lookup returns CDR1 MRHNA and CDR2 SNTAGT. This CDR3 has 14 amino acids. CDR3: CASSPGRSTDTQYF. CDR3 sequence (DNA): TGTGCCAGCAGCCCGGGGAGGTCCACAGATACGCAGTATTTT.

The chain combines TRBV5-4 with TRBJ1-4; TRBD1 matches 7 bases. The length of the CDR3 is 15 residues. After removal of 4 bases from V and 5 bases from J, the junction contained 8 bases not matched to a gene. Per germline, CDR1 SGHNT and CDR2 YYREEE (reference sequence). CDR3 DNA sequence: TGTGCCAGCAGCCTACAGGGGACCTCGAATGAAAAACTGTTTTTT. Translating it yields CASSLQGTSNEKLFF.